This TCR beta chain was captured in a study of Ad26.COV2.S vaccination and SARS-CoV-2 variants. The overall study: The donor was enrolled in the Ad26.COV2.S arm of the COV1001 trial. Intramuscularly, Ad26.COV2.S was given either once or twice, 56 days apart.

Treatment specified: over 15 received Ad26.COV2.S at low or high dose, single or two shots; about 5 received placebo; per-sample allocation not given. All samples were drawn on day 63, counting from the first vaccine or placebo injection. Study findings and constraints: Substantial response breadth was reportedly seen for spike-specific CD8+ and CD4+ T cells after vaccination.

Concerning this clone: Its antigen is not known.

Generated by immunoSEQ multiplex PCR, the TCRdb table keeps only in-frame clones and is missing some. Found here are approximately 340,000 clones, more than 75% of them singletons; the top ten hold 3% to 4%. Sequenced here: peripheral blood, sampled in a trial of Ad26.COV2.S vaccine versus placebo. The source of this sequence is a person aged 18-65 years who received the Ad26.COV2.S COVID-19 vaccine or a placebo.

This chain's CDR3 is CAISDQDSLYSNQPQHF. The CDR3 DNA is TGTGCCATCAGTGATCAAGACAGCCTTTATAGCAATCAGCCCCAGCATTTT. The chain employs TRBV10-3 and TRBJ1-5, with D possibly being TRBD1 (5 bases). CDR1 and CDR2 (germline): ENHRY, SYGVKD. Trimming took 3 bases from V and 0 from J, leaving 15 bases between them. The length of the CDR3 is 17 residues.